What follows are 11 T cell receptor beta chains derived from one specimen sequenced in a study of shared clonotypes between healthy human individuals. Clones were read by immunoSEQ multiplex PCR, and TCRdb kept only the in-frame ones, dropping some. The table has 2 million to 2.5 million clones, 85% to 95% seen once. Sequences were obtained from naive CD4+ T cells sorted from blood. Regarding subset: CD45RA+ positively selected. The source of these receptors is a man younger than 35 in good health.

As concerns this clone: The sample contains more than one DNA sequence encoding this CDR3. V usage is TRBV5-1 and J usage is TRBJ2-3; 13 bases map to TRBD2. This CDR3 comprises 17 residues. In germline, CDR1 is SGHRS, CDR2 YFSETQ. V lost 1 base, J lost 0 bases, and 2 bases stayed unmatched. Here the CDR3 DNA reads TGCGCCAGCAGCTTGCCGGGACTAGCGGGGAGCACAGATACGCAGTATTTT. Residues: CASSLPGLAGSTDTQYF.

The CDR3 reads CASSDGLAYNEQFF. The CDR3, as DNA: TGCGCCAGCAGTGACGGACTAGCTTACAATGAGCAGTTCTTC. The V and J genes are TRBV10-2 and TRBJ2-1, with 8 positions matching TRBD2. V was pared by 3 bases and J by 4 bases, with 2 bases of the junction left unmatched. This CDR3 has 14 amino acids. Germline V CDR1 and CDR2: WSHSY, SAAADI.

This clone appeared once. The chain couples TRBV11-2 to TRBJ2-1; D gene ambiguous. The V gene's germline CDR1 is SGHAT and CDR2 FQNNGV. With 1 base removed from V and 5 bases from J, the gap between germline ends came to 6 bases. CDR3 length equals 13 residues. The CDR3 is CASSLAGHNEQFF. The CDR3 coding sequence is TGTGCCAGCAGCTTAGCCGGACACAATGAGCAGTTCTTC.

Comment on this clone: This sample also contains other DNA sequences that code for the same CDR3. The genes are TRBV6-1 and TRBJ2-6; possibly TRBD1 for D (5 bases). The CDR3 runs 14 residues. V lost 6 bases and J lost 0, with 6 bases in between. In germline, CDR1 is MNHNS, CDR2 SASEGT. CDR3 in DNA: TGTGCCAGCAGAACAGGCTCTGGGGCCAACGTCCTGACTTTC. Its protein is CASRTGSGANVLTF.

V and J are TRBV30 and TRBJ2-5, with unresolved D. Trimming cost V 8 bases and J 5 bases, with 18 bases left between them. The germline CDR1 and CDR2 sequences are GTSNPN and SVGIG (reference sequence). This CDR3 is 13 amino acids long. For the CDR3, the DNA is TGTGCCCAAAATGCCAACGAAGGGGAGACCCAGTACTTC. Residues: CAQNANEGETQYF.

The V call is TRBV5-4, the J call TRBJ2-7; 11 bases are shared with TRBD1. The CDR3 length is 15 residues. V lost 2 bases to trimming and J lost 5 bases; unmatched junction nucleotides: 6. Germline V gene lookup returns CDR1 SGHNT and CDR2 YYREEE (reference sequence). In nucleotides, the CDR3 is TGTGCCAGCAGCTTACGGACAGGGGGCCGGAACGAGCAGTACTTC. Amino acids: CASSLRTGGRNEQYF.

This clone was counted once. The V call is TRBV30, the J call TRBJ2-5; D is undetermined. The germline gives CDR1 GTSNPN, CDR2 SVGIG (reference sequence). Deletions cut 2 bases from V and 5 bases from J, with 9 bases between. The CDR3 has 12 residues. The CDR3, as DNA: TGTGCCTGGAGTAGTCACTTGGAGACCCAGTACTTC. It is translated as CAWSSHLETQYF.

The V call is TRBV5-1, the J call TRBJ2-1, with 9 bases matching TRBD2. J lost 7 bases, V lost 1 base, and 12 bases had no gene match. The germline gives CDR1 SGHRS, CDR2 YFSETQ. The CDR3 consists of 17 residues. CDR3 bases: TGCGCCAGCAGCTTGTCCGCGATGGCGGGAGGGCCGAATGAGCAGTTCTTC. Its protein is CASSLSAMAGGPNEQFF. Full variable domain (missing parts from reference TRBV5-1 and TRBJ2-1): KAGVTQTPRYLIKTRGQQVTLSCSPISGHRSVSWYQQTPGQGLQFLFEYFSETQRNKGNFPGRFSGRQFSNSRSEMNVSTLELGDSALYLCASSLSAMAGGPNEQFFGPGTRLTVL.

The chain combines TRBV10-2 with TRBJ1-2; D uncertain. Per germline, CDR1 WSHSY and CDR2 SAAADI. Trimming left V 5 bases short and J 0 bases short, with 13 bases between. This CDR3 comprises 15 residues. The CDR3 region has the DNA TGCGCCAGCAGTTCCACAGCCGAAGCTAACTATGGCTACACCTTC. This encodes CASSSTAEANYGYTF.

V gene TRBV11-2 combines with J gene TRBJ1-3; no clear D gene. The CDR3 runs to 16 residues. Germline CDR1 SGHAT, CDR2 FQNNGV. V gave up 7 bases and J gave up 0 bases, with 16 bases separating them. The CDR3 sequence: CASTTIRGNSGNTIYF. The CDR3 region has the DNA TGTGCCAGCACCACAATTCGGGGTAACTCTGGAAACACCATATATTTT.

V is TRBV10-3 and J is TRBJ1-5; TRBD1 is a possible D gene (5 bases). Germline CDR1 is ENHRY and CDR2 is SYGVKD. Trimming took off 2 bases at V and 6 bases at J, with 11 bases between the two ends. The CDR3 is 14 residues long. The CDR3 here is CAISEIRDLQPQHF. The DNA of the CDR3 is TGTGCCATCAGTGAGATCAGGGACCTTCAGCCCCAGCATTTT.